This T cell receptor beta chain comes out of a study of blood T cell repertoires in COVID-19. Across the study: The origin of the acute and convalescent COVID-19 samples was the United States, Italy and Spain. In each case, the material was cDNA or gDNA derived from T cells, B-cell-depleted T cells, or PBMCs.

Clones were sequenced by immunoSEQ multiplex PCR, and TCRdb holds only the in-frame ones, with some missing. The table has tens of thousands of clones, 70% to 90% seen once. Germline lookup yields CDR1 SNHLY and CDR2 FYNNEI. V lost 5 bases and J lost 9, with 25 bases in between. This CDR3 has 16 residues. The sequencing input was peripheral blood. This receptor was identified in a man aged 40-55 years with COVID-19, enrolled during active disease. The J gene is TRBJ1-1, the V gene TRBV2, with D perhaps TRBD1 (5 bases). Here the CDR3 reads CASSPPADGGIGKAFF. The DNA for the CDR3 is TGTGCCAGCAGTCCACCCGCCGACGGGGGAATTGGGAAAGCTTTCTTT. The complete variable domain, with remaining parts taken from reference TRBV2 and TRBJ1-1, reads EPEVTQTPSHQVTQMGQEVILRCVPISNHLYFYWYRQILGQKVEFLVSFYNNEISEKSEIFDDQFSVERPDGSNFTLKIRSTKLEDSAMYFCASSPPADGGIGKAFFGQGTRLTVV.